Listed below are T cell receptor beta chains from one sample, sequenced in a study of T-cell memory formation after mild COVID-19. A single record per CDR3 protein comes from TCRdb applying MiXCR to the 5' RACE reads. The sample consists of a few hundred thousand distinct CDR3 sequences, around 24% of them appearing once. Specimen: PBMCs or a T cell subset sorted from them (not recorded which). These receptor sequences come from an adult woman who had mild COVID-19 (a few samples of this study predate the infection). Cell type and time point are not known. The CDR3 runs from the conserved cysteine through the conserved F or W. Fields, in order: D gene, clone size, V gene, J gene, CDR3 protein, CDR3 DNA. The D gene is left open where the match is weak. Expanded clones get a size class; other rows say once, few or many, or leave the size out.

>.|.|TRBV15|TRBJ1-4
CATSIGTADNEKLFF
TGTGCCACCAGCATAGGTACGGCTGACAATGAAAAACTGTTTTTT
>TRBD2|few|TRBV11-3|TRBJ2-1
CASSYPLAGGPSNEQFF
TGTGCCAGCAGCTACCCCCTAGCGGGAGGGCCGTCCAATGAGCAGTTCTTC
>.|few|TRBV27|TRBJ2-7
CASRLAGNYEQYF
TGTGCCAGCAGGTTGGCAGGGAATTACGAGCAGTACTTC
>TRBD2|.|TRBV20-1|TRBJ2-1
CSAARTSGLREQFF
TGCAGTGCTGCCAGGACTAGCGGGCTCAGGGAGCAGTTCTTC
>TRBD2|few|TRBV4-1|TRBJ2-1
CASSHGTSDLNEQFF
TGCGCCAGCAGCCACGGGACTAGCGATCTCAATGAGCAGTTCTTC
>.|few|TRBV7-2|TRBJ2-3
CASSLGARTDTQYF
TGTGCCAGCAGCTTAGGGGCACGCACAGATACGCAGTATTTT
>TRBD1|.|TRBV12-3/TRBV12-4|TRBJ2-7
CASRRTGIYEQYF
TGTGCCAGCAGGCGGACAGGAATCTACGAGCAGTACTTC
>TRBD2|few|TRBV18|TRBJ2-5
CASSPLVLAGDQETQYF
TGTGCCAGCTCACCACTCGTACTAGCGGGGGACCAAGAGACCCAGTACTTC
>.|once|TRBV20-1|TRBJ1-2
CSARVKGGAINYGYTF
TGCAGTGCTAGAGTCAAAGGGGGGGCGATAAACTATGGCTACACCTTC
>.|.|TRBV7-9|TRBJ1-5
CASSSDGYNQPQHF
TGTGCCAGCAGCTCAGACGGCTACAATCAGCCCCAGCATTTT
>.|.|TRBV7-2|TRBJ2-1
CASSSPTSGVPHNEQFF
TGTGCCAGCAGCTCCCCTACTTCGGGGGTACCCCACAATGAGCAGTTCTTC
>.|.|TRBV24-1|TRBJ1-2
CATSDLQGLRIYGYTF
TGTGCCACCAGTGATCTCCAGGGGCTACGGATATATGGCTACACCTTC
>.|many|TRBV19|TRBJ2-2
CASSIWQGTNTGELFF
TGTGCCAGTAGTATCTGGCAGGGAACGAACACCGGGGAGCTGTTTTTT
>TRBD1|few|TRBV20-1|TRBJ2-7
CTCGQGASYEQYF
TGCACCTGCGGACAGGGGGCCTCCTACGAGCAGTACTTC
>.|.|TRBV5-6|TRBJ1-2
CASSLRQLSYYGYTF
TGTGCCAGCAGCTTGCGGCAGCTCTCCTACTATGGCTACACCTTC
>.|.|TRBV30|TRBJ2-7
CAWSKSGRREQYF
TGTGCCTGGAGTAAGTCGGGGCGACGGGAGCAGTACTTC
>.|.|TRBV27|TRBJ1-4
CASSWSGGAFSEKLFF
TGTGCCAGCAGTTGGTCGGGGGGCGCGTTCTCTGAAAAACTGTTTTTT
>.|few|TRBV18|TRBJ2-5
CASSPPLYQETQYF
TGTGCCAGCTCACCACCGCTGTACCAAGAGACCCAGTACTTC
>.|few|TRBV6-5|TRBJ1-1
CASSYSGSTEAFF
TGTGCCAGCAGTTACTCAGGGAGCACTGAAGCTTTCTTT
>.|.|TRBV5-1|TRBJ2-2
CASSLVAQGELFF
TGCGCCAGCAGCTTGGTGGCTCAAGGGGAGCTGTTTTTT
>.|.|TRBV5-1|TRBJ2-5
CASSLEGAGTTQYF
TGCGCCAGCAGCTTGGAAGGGGCGGGGACGACCCAGTACTTC
>TRBD2|.|TRBV7-2|TRBJ2-1
CASSPRGLENNEQFF
TGTGCCAGCAGCCCTCGAGGACTAGAGAACAATGAGCAGTTCTTC
>.|.|TRBV29-1|TRBJ1-2
CSVDEGKGYGYTF
TGCAGCGTTGACGAGGGGAAGGGCTATGGCTACACCTTC
>TRBD1|few|TRBV5-1|TRBJ2-7
CASSYKTGDSYEQYF
TGCGCCAGCAGCTACAAGACAGGGGATTCCTACGAGCAGTACTTC
>.|.|TRBV29-1|TRBJ2-5
CSGGGEETQYF
TGCAGCGGAGGGGGGGAAGAGACCCAGTACTTC
>TRBD2|.|TRBV27|TRBJ2-7
CASSETSGSAYEQYF
TGTGCCAGCAGCGAGACTAGCGGGAGTGCCTACGAGCAGTACTTC
>TRBD1|.|TRBV29-1|TRBJ1-2
CSAFLPGQGAPNYGYTF
TGCAGCGCATTTTTACCGGGACAGGGGGCTCCTAACTATGGCTACACCTTC
>TRBD1|.|TRBV29-1|TRBJ1-1
CSVLTGAMNTEAFF
TGCAGCGTTTTGACAGGGGCCATGAACACTGAAGCTTTCTTT
>.|.|TRBV3-1|TRBJ2-3
CASSGGAFQDTQYF
TGTGCCAGCAGCGGGGGGGCGTTTCAAGATACGCAGTATTTT
>.|few|TRBV5-1|TRBJ1-1
CASSAGDTEAFF
TGCGCCAGCAGCGCAGGGGACACTGAAGCTTTCTTT
>TRBD2|.|TRBV6-5|TRBJ2-7
CASSYSLAGDTYEQYF
TGTGCCAGCAGTTACTCGCTAGCGGGAGACACCTACGAGCAGTACTTC
>TRBD1|.|TRBV12-3/TRBV12-4|TRBJ2-2
CASSRTGPAGTGELFF
TGTGCCAGCAGCAGGACAGGGCCGGCGGGCACCGGGGAGCTGTTTTTT
>.|.|TRBV11-2|TRBJ2-5
CASSLGVGNPLLVEETQYF
TGTGCCAGCAGCTTAGGTGTCGGGAATCCACTATTAGTTGAAGAGACCCAGTACTTC
>.|.|TRBV12-3/TRBV12-4|TRBJ1-4
CASSPGTGTNEKLFF
TGTGCCAGCAGTCCCGGGACCGGAACTAATGAAAAACTGTTTTTT
>.|.|TRBV20-1|TRBJ2-1
CSANRGRANEQFF
TGCAGCGCTAATAGGGGCCGGGCGAATGAGCAGTTCTTC
>TRBD2|few|TRBV12-3/TRBV12-4|TRBJ2-3
CASSLGLAGGDTQYF
TGTGCCAGCAGTTTAGGCCTAGCGGGAGGTGATACGCAGTATTTT
>.|once|TRBV27|TRBJ2-7
CASTPRPWAEEQYF
TGTGCCAGCACCCCCAGGCCTTGGGCGGAAGAGCAGTACTTC
>TRBD2|.|TRBV6-2/TRBV6-3|TRBJ2-1
CASRSGDLPYNEQFF
TGTGCCAGCCGAAGCGGGGACCTGCCCTACAATGAGCAGTTCTTC
>TRBD1|.|TRBV4-3|TRBJ2-1
CASSTGTGVYNEQFF
TGCGCCAGCAGCACCGGGACAGGAGTATACAATGAGCAGTTCTTC
>.|.|TRBV29-1|TRBJ1-1
CSVEEGVSGTEAFF
TGCAGCGTTGAAGAAGGGGTGTCCGGCACTGAAGCTTTCTTT
>.|.|TRBV13|TRBJ2-7
CASSLFGVQAYEQYF
TGTGCCAGCAGCTTATTCGGGGTTCAGGCCTACGAGCAGTACTTC
>.|.|TRBV10-2|TRBJ1-1
CASRAGQQNTEAFF
TGCGCCAGCCGGGCGGGACAACAGAACACTGAAGCTTTCTTT
>.|.|TRBV11-3|TRBJ2-5
CASSQGTSLGLGETQYF
TGTGCCAGCAGCCAGGGAACCTCTTTAGGCCTCGGAGAGACCCAGTACTTC
>.|once|TRBV19|TRBJ2-2
CASRSYEAAVDTGELFF
TGTGCCAGTAGGAGCTATGAGGCGGCGGTGGACACCGGGGAGCTGTTTTTT
>.|.|TRBV20-1|TRBJ1-2
CSAQTQGRTNYGYTF
TGCAGTGCCCAAACTCAGGGTCGAACTAACTATGGCTACACCTTC
>TRBD1|.|TRBV12-3/TRBV12-4|TRBJ1-1
CASSLYGRGQAFF
TGTGCCAGCAGTTTATACGGCAGGGGGCAAGCTTTCTTT
>.|many|TRBV27|TRBJ1-1
CASSLLGAGTEAFF
TGTGCCAGCAGTTTACTGGGGGCGGGCACTGAAGCTTTCTTT
>.|.|TRBV9|TRBJ2-5
CASSVGHGSQETQYF
TGTGCCAGCAGCGTAGGTCACGGCAGCCAAGAGACCCAGTACTTC
>.|.|TRBV27|TRBJ1-2
CASRGRNRNYGYTF
TGTGCCAGCAGGGGGCGAAATCGGAACTATGGCTACACCTTC
>.|.|TRBV20-1|TRBJ1-5
CSARGTSGGNQPQHF
TGCAGTGCTAGAGGTACCTCGGGCGGCAATCAGCCCCAGCATTTT
>TRBD1|many|TRBV5-1|TRBJ2-7
CASSLDTGGGEQYF
TGCGCCAGCAGCTTGGATACAGGGGGCGGAGAGCAGTACTTC
>.|.|TRBV2|TRBJ2-7
CASSGQFGSGEQYF
TGTGCCAGCAGTGGACAGTTTGGTAGTGGTGAGCAGTACTTC
>TRBD1|.|TRBV12-3/TRBV12-4|TRBJ1-1
CASSPDRVAEAFF
TGTGCCAGCAGTCCAGACAGGGTTGCTGAAGCTTTCTTT
>.|few|TRBV29-1|TRBJ1-2
CSALGTLNYGYTF
TGCAGCGCACTGGGGACACTCAACTATGGCTACACCTTC
>TRBD2|.|TRBV4-3|TRBJ2-7
CASSQVWSGLARPDFYEQYF
TGCGCCAGCAGCCAAGTCTGGTCCGGACTAGCGAGACCAGACTTCTACGAGCAGTACTTC